Following are 6 T cell receptor beta chains from one sample sequenced in a study of blood T cell repertoires in COVID-19 (dated by TCRdb to 2018 to 2021). The library was produced with the immunoSEQ multiplex PCR assay. Drawn from immuneACCESS, this table holds only the in-frame rearrangements with V and J called that TCRdb kept. Clones are partly lost; checked studies trace under half to an unresolved V gene and leave the rest unexplained. The table for this sample lists approximately 150,000 clones; 70% to 90% of them were counted only once. The ten largest clones capture about 28% of the sample. Material for sequencing was peripheral blood. The receptors were sampled from a human donor in a cohort sampled during active COVID-19.

This chain links TRBV30 with TRBJ2-2; TRBD1 matches 9 bases. J lost 8 bases, V lost 3 bases, and 4 bases had no gene match. Germline V gives CDR1 GTSNPN, CDR2 SVGIG (reference sequence). The CDR3 is made up of 13 amino acids. The CDR3 sequence is CAWRDRGPGELFF. The CDR3, as DNA: TGTGCCTGGAGGGACAGGGGCCCGGGGGAGCTGTTTTTT. The entire variable domain, with the rest obtained from reference TRBV30 and TRBJ2-2, is as follows: SQTIHQWPATLVQPVGSPLSLECTVEGTSNPNLYWYRQAAGRGLQLLFYSVGIGQISSEVPQNLSASRPQDRQFILSSKKLLLSDSGFYLCAWRDRGPGELFFGEGSRLTVL.

CDR3 nucleotide sequence: TGTGCCACCAGCCGGCCGCAGGGGGTTTTCAAAAACATTCAGTACTTC. Residues: CATSRPQGVFKNIQYF. V and J are TRBV15 and TRBJ2-4; 7 bases align to TRBD1. The CDR3 length is 16 residues. V shed 5 bases, J shed 3 bases, and the junction held 10 bases outside the gene matches. The germline gives CDR1 LNHNV, CDR2 YYDKDF (reference sequence).

The chain combines TRBV6-4 with TRBJ2-1, with a tentative D call TRBD2 (6 bases). The CDR3 sequence is 13 residues long. The V and J ends lost 8 bases and 8 bases respectively, with 16 bases between them. Germline CDR1 and CDR2: MRHNA and SNTAGT. The CDR3 nucleotides read TGTGCCAGCGATTGCGGGACCTTCTATGAGCAGTTCTTC. This gives the protein CASDCGTFYEQFF.

The chain carries TRBV5-1 and TRBJ1-1; D perhaps matches TRBD1 (6 bases). CDR3 length: 14 residues. The germline gives CDR1 SGHRS, CDR2 YFSETQ. Deletions cut 2 bases from V and 1 base from J, with 9 bases between. Written as DNA, the CDR3 is TGCGCCAGCAGCTTCCGGACAGCGAACACTGAAGCTTTCTTT. The encoded protein is CASSFRTANTEAFF.

The chain combines TRBV5-1 with TRBJ1-1; 7 bases are a match to TRBD1. This CDR3 region has 16 residues. V trimming: 0 bases; J trimming: 1 base; junction bases outside the gene matches: 6. CDR1 SGHRS and CDR2 YFSETQ come from the germline V gene. The CDR3 DNA is TGCGCCAGCAGCTTGGCCGTGGGACAGCCGAACACTGAAGCTTTCTTT. This sequence encodes CASSLAVGQPNTEAFF.

The chain employs TRBV27 and TRBJ2-7; 11 nucleotides agree with TRBD1. V lost 8 bases and J lost 6; bases outside the gene matches: 9. This CDR3 is 14 amino acids long. Germline V CDR1 and CDR2: MNHEY, SMNVEV (reference sequence). This chain's CDR3 is CASGPGQGVAEQYF. CDR3 DNA: TGTGCCAGCGGACCGGGACAGGGGGTTGCCGAGCAGTACTTC.